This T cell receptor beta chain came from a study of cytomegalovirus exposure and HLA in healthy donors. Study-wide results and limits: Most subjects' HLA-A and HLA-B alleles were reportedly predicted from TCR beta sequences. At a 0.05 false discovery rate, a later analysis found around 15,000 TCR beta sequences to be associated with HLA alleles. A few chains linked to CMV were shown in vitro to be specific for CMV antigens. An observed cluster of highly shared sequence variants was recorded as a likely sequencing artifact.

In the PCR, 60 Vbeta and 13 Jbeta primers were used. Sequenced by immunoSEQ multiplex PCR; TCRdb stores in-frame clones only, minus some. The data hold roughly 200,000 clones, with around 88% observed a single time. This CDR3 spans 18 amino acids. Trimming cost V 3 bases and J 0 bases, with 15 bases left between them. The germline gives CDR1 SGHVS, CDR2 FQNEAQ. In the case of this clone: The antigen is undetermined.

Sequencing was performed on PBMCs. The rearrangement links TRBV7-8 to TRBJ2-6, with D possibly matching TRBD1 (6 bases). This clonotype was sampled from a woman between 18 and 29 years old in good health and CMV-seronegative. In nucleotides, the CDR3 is TGTGCCAGCAGCTTCTTAACAGGGCTCCCCTCTGGGGCCAACGTCCTGACTTTC. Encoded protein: CASSFLTGLPSGANVLTF. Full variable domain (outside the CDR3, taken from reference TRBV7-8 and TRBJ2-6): GAGVSQSPRYKVAKRGQDVALRCDPISGHVSLFWYQQALGQGPEFLTYFQNEAQLDKSGLPSDRFFAERPEGSVSTLKIQRTQQEDSAVYLCASSFLTGLPSGANVLTFGAGSRLTVL.